This is a list of T cell receptor beta chains from one sample in a study of cytomegalovirus exposure and HLA in healthy donors. Here immunoSEQ multiplex PCR was the method, and the copy in TCRdb shows in-frame clones only, minus some. The table lists around 210,000 clones, roughly 83% of them singletons. The sequenced sample consisted of PBMCs. The receptor set was obtained from a male donor in good health and CMV-seropositive. CDR3s include the opening cysteine and the closing phenylalanine or tryptophan. The D gene is left open where the match is weak. Size values are once, few and many counts, or a class for expanded clones, and some rows have none.

>TRBD1|.|TRBV9|TRBJ2-3
TGTGCCAGCAGCACCTGGACAGGCAAAGAAGTCACAGATACGCAGTATTTT
CASSTWTGKEVTDTQYF
>TRBD2|.|TRBV18|TRBJ2-7
TGTGCCAGCTCGCCTGGGGTGCTAGCGGCAAGCTCCTACGAGCAGTACTTC
CASSPGVLAASSYEQYF
>TRBD2|.|TRBV7-3|TRBJ2-1
TGTGCCAGCAGCCCGGGGGGGCAGGGGTACAATGAGCAGTTCTTC
CASSPGGQGYNEQFF
>.|few|TRBV7-2|TRBJ2-5
TGTGCCAGCAGCCCAGGGGTGTACCAAGAGACCCAGTACTTC
CASSPGVYQETQYF
>TRBD1|.|TRBV11-3|TRBJ2-5
TGTGCCAGCAGCTTAGGCCAGCCGGGACAGACGACCCAGTACTTC
CASSLGQPGQTTQYF
>TRBD2|.|TRBV5-1|TRBJ2-1
TGCGCCAGCAGCCAGACTAGCGGGGGATACAATGAGCAGTTCTTC
CASSQTSGGYNEQFF
>TRBD1|.|TRBV6-1|TRBJ1-1
TGTGCCAGCAGGGGCTCGGGACAGGGCACGACTGAAGCTTTCTTT
CASRGSGQGTTEAFF
>TRBD2|.|TRBV28|TRBJ2-4
TGTGCCAGCAGTTTATATAACCAGCGGGAACCTCAGTACTTC
CASSLYNQREPQYF
>TRBD2|.|TRBV9|TRBJ2-7
TGTGCCAGCAGCGTAGGGGCGGGAGGGCCCTACGAGCAGTACTTC
CASSVGAGGPYEQYF
>TRBD1|few|TRBV14|TRBJ1-2
TGTGCCAGCAGCCAGACAGGGAATGGCTACACCTTC
CASSQTGNGYTF
>TRBD1|.|TRBV4-2|TRBJ2-7
TGTGCCAGCAGCCTCCCGGGACAGACCTACGAGCAGTACTTC
CASSLPGQTYEQYF
>.|few|TRBV7-9|TRBJ2-7
TGTGCCAGCCATCGGGAGTCACGCAGCTACGAGCAGTACTTC
CASHRESRSYEQYF
>.|few|TRBV18|TRBJ2-7
TGTGCCAGCTCACCACTAGCGGACTCCTACGAGCAGTACTTC
CASSPLADSYEQYF
>TRBD2|.|TRBV11-2|TRBJ2-5
TGTGCCAGCAGCTTAGATTATGGGGGAGGGGAGACCCAGTACTTC
CASSLDYGGGETQYF
>TRBD2|few|TRBV6-6|TRBJ2-2
TGTGCCAGCAGTTACTCGACTCAGCGGGGGACCGGGGAGCTGTTTTTT
CASSYSTQRGTGELFF
>TRBD2|few|TRBV11-3|TRBJ2-1
TGTGCCAGCAGCTCCGGACTAGCGGGAAGGAATGAGCAGTTCTTC
CASSSGLAGRNEQFF
>.|.|TRBV6-5|TRBJ1-4
TGTGCCAGCAGTTACATACGGGGGAGTGAAAAACTGTTTTTT
CASSYIRGSEKLFF
>TRBD1|.|TRBV23-1|TRBJ1-4
TGCGCCAGCAGCCCGACAGGGGGGTGGACAACTAATGAAAAACTGTTTTTT
CASSPTGGWTTNEKLFF
>TRBD2|.|TRBV7-2|TRBJ2-7
TGTGCCAGCAGCTTAGTGGGGACTAGCGAGTACGAGCAGTACTTC
CASSLVGTSEYEQYF
>TRBD2|few|TRBV28|TRBJ2-7
TGTGCCAGCAGTTCCCCCGGACTAGCGAACTCCTACGAGCAGTACTTC
CASSSPGLANSYEQYF
>.|.|TRBV2|TRBJ2-3
TGTGCCAGCAGTTCCTCCGGGAGCACGATATCGCAGTATTTT
CASSSSGSTISQYF
>.|.|TRBV30|TRBJ1-5
TGTGCCTGGGCGCTTCAGGGAGGGGGGCAGCCCCAGCATTTT
CAWALQGGGQPQHF
>.|once|TRBV19|TRBJ2-6
TGTGCCAGTAGCCCGGACAGAGGCACCGCTGGGGCCAACGTCCTGACTTTC
CASSPDRGTAGANVLTF